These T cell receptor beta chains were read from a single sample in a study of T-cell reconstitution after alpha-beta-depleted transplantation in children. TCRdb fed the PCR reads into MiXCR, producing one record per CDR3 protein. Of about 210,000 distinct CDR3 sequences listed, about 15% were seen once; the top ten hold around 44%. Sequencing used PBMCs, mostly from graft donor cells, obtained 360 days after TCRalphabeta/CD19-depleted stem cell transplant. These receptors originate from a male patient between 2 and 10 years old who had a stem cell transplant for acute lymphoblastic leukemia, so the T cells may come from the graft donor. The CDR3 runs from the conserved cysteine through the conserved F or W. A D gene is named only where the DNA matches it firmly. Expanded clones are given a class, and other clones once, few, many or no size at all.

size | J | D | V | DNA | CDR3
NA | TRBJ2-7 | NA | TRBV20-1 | TGCAGTTTCCGGACTGACTCCTACGAGCAGTACTTC | CSFRTDSYEQYF
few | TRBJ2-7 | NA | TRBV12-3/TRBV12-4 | TGTGCCACCACGAGGGCTGGAGCCTACGAGCAGTACTTC | CATTRAGAYEQYF
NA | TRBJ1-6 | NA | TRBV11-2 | TGTGCCAGCAGCTTAGAAGGGACAATTAATTCACCCCTCCACTTT | CASSLEGTINSPLHF
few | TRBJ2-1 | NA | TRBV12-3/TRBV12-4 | TGTGCCAGCAGTTTAGGCCGAAGGCGTGAGCAGTTCTTC | CASSLGRRREQFF
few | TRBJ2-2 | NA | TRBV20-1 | TGCAGTGCTAGAGATCACGTCGGTCTAGACAAGGCCGGGGAGCTGTTTTTT | CSARDHVGLDKAGELFF
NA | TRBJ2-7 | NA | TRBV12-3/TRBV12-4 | TGTGCCAGCAGTTTAGTCGGGCTCGAGCAGTACTTC | CASSLVGLEQYF
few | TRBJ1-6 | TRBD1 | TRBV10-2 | TGCGCCAGCAGTGCCCGGGACAGGGACCTCCTCCACTTT | CASSARDRDLLHF
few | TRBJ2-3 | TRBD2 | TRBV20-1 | TGCAGTGGCAAACTAGCGGGAGGGCCAGATACGCAGTATTTT | CSGKLAGGPDTQYF
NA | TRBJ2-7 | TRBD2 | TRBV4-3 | TGCGCCAGCAGCCAAGGAAGCCTAGCGGGCGAGCAGTACTTC | CASSQGSLAGEQYF
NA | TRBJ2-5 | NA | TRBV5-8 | TGTGCCAGCAGCCTCACCGCCGGGGCAGAGACCCAGTACTTC | CASSLTAGAETQYF
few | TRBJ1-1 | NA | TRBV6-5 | TGTGCCAGCAGTTTCACAGGGTCGAGCACTGAAGCTTTCTTT | CASSFTGSSTEAFF
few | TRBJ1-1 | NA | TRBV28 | TGTGCCAGCAGTAGGTTGGAGACAGCCAAAGACACTGAAGCTTTCTTT | CASSRLETAKDTEAFF
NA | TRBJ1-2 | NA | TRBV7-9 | TGTGCCAGCTACACAAAGGATGGCTACACCTTC | CASYTKDGYTF
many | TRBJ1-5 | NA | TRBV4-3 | TGCGCCAGCAGCCAAGATTGGGGGGCGTTTAATCAGCCCCAGCATTTT | CASSQDWGAFNQPQHF
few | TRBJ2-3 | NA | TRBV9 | TGTGCCAGCAGCGTATTAGTTGGTCCCACAGATACGCAGTATTTT | CASSVLVGPTDTQYF
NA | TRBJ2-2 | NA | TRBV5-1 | TGCGCCAGCAGCTTTACCGGGACGGGCAACACCGGGGAGCTGTTTTTT | CASSFTGTGNTGELFF
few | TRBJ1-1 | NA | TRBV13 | TGTGCCAGCAGCTTAGTCAATCAGGGGACTGAAGCTTTCTTT | CASSLVNQGTEAFF
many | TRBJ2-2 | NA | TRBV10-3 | TGTGCCATCAGTGAGTCGATAGAACCCAAACAGAACACCGGGGAGCTGTTTTTT | CAISESIEPKQNTGELFF
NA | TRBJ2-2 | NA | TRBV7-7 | TGTGCCAGCAGCTTAGGGATAGCGGGACAGGGCACCGGGGAGCTGTTTTTT | CASSLGIAGQGTGELFF
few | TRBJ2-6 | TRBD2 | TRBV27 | TGTGCCAGCGCACTAGCGACTGGGGCCAACGTCCTGACTTTC | CASALATGANVLTF
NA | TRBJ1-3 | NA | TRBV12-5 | TGTGCTAGTGCCCTGGAGCCGGGTTACACCATATATTTT | CASALEPGYTIYF
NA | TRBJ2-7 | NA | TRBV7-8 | TGTGCCAGCAGCTTATCAAATCAGATCTACGAGCAGTACTTC | CASSLSNQIYEQYF
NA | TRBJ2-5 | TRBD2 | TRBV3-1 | TGTGTCAGCAGCCAAGATCGGGCTAGCGGGCAACGAGGAGAGACCCAGTACTTC | CVSSQDRASGQRGETQYF
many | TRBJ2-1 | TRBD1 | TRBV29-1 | TGCAGCGTTGAAGGGACAGGGCTTAATGAGCAGTTCTTC | CSVEGTGLNEQFF
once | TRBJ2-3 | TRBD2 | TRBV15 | TGTGCCACCAGCGGATGGACGCGGGGGGACAGCACAGATACGCAGTATTTT | CATSGWTRGDSTDTQYF
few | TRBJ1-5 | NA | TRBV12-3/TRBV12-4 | TGTGCCAGCAGTTCCCTGGGGGGCATACAGGGAACGCAGCCCCAGCATTTT | CASSSLGGIQGTQPQHF
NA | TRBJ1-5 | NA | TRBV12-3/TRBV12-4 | TGTGCCAGCAGTATCAACAGGGATCAGCCCCAGCATTTT | CASSINRDQPQHF
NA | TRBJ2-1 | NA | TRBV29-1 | TGCAGCGGGGAGGGACAGGACTCCTACAATGAGCAGTTCTTC | CSGEGQDSYNEQFF
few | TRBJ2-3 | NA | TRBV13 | TGTGCCAGCAGCTTAGGCGTCAGCTCCAGAGATACGCAGTATTTT | CASSLGVSSRDTQYF
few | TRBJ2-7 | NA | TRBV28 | TGTGCCAGCATGTGGGGCCTGCGGACAGCCTCCTACGAGCAGTACTTC | CASMWGLRTASYEQYF
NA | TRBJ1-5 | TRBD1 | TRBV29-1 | TGCAGCGTTCGGGGACAGGGAAATCAGCCCCAGCATTTT | CSVRGQGNQPQHF
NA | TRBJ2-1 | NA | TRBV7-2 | TGTGCCAGCAGCTCTATGAGCAGGGGCAGCAATGAGCAGTTCTTC | CASSSMSRGSNEQFF
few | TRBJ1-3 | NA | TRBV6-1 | TGTGCCAGCAGTGATGGGCCCGAGGGAAACACCATATATTTT | CASSDGPEGNTIYF
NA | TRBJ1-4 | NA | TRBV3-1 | TGTGCCAGCAGCCAAGGGGACACCCTAGGTGGCTGGAATGAAAAACTGTTTTTT | CASSQGDTLGGWNEKLFF
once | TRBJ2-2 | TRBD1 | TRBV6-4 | TGTGCCAGCAGTGAATCGGGACAGACCTACACCGGGGAGCTGTTTTTT | CASSESGQTYTGELFF
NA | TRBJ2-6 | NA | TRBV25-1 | TGTGCCAGCAGTGAATTAGGGGCCAACGTCCTGACTTTC | CASSELGANVLTF
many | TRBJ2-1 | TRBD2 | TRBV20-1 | TGCAGTGCCTGGACTAGCGAGATTTCGAGCTCCTACAATGAGCAGTTCTTC | CSAWTSEISSSYNEQFF
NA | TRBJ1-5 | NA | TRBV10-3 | TGTGCCATCAAAACTCCAGGGGAAGGGCCCCAGCATTTT | CAIKTPGEGPQHF
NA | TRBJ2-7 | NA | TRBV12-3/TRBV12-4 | TGTGCCAGCAGCACAGGGTATAACTCCTACGAGCAGTACTTC | CASSTGYNSYEQYF
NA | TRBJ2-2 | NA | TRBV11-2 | TGTGCCAGCAGCTTAGAACCAGGGTCGGGGGAGCTGTTTTTT | CASSLEPGSGELFF
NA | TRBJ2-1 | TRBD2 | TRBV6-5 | TGTGCCAGCAGTTATGGAGCGGGGGAGAATGAGCAGTTCTTC | CASSYGAGENEQFF
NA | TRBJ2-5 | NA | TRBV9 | TGTGCCAGCAGCCCCGGGGAGCGGGTTTACCAAGAGACCCAGTACTTC | CASSPGERVYQETQYF
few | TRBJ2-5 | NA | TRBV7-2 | TGTGCCAGCAGCCCCGGACAGCTGCGCGTACAAGAGACCCAGTACTTC | CASSPGQLRVQETQYF
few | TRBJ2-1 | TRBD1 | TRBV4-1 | TGCGCCAGCAGCCAACCCCGGGACAGGGGGTCCTACAATGAGCAGTTCTTC | CASSQPRDRGSYNEQFF
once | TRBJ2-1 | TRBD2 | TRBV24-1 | TGTGCCACCAGTGATTTGCTTAGCGGGGGGGTAAATGAGCAGTTCTTC | CATSDLLSGGVNEQFF
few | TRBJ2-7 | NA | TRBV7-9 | TGTGCCAGCAGCTTACAGGGGCCCTCCTACGAGCAGTACTTC | CASSLQGPSYEQYF